This T cell receptor beta chain was identified during a study of blood T cell repertoires in COVID-19 (TCRdb year 2020). A note on the overall study: Collaborator samples came from the United States, Italy and Spain and covered acute and convalescent phases of COVID-19. Sample metadata almost always included a de-identified subject ID, COVID-19 status, age in years and sex. The prospective study material was composed of cDNA or gDNA derived from T cells, B-cell-depleted T cells, or PBMCs. The dataset comprised deeply sampled blood TCRbeta repertoires from subjects exposed to, actively infected with, or recovered from COVID-19. The repertoires were made available in a free public database intended to serve as a resource for research on the immune response to SARS-CoV-2. Where available, HLA class I and class II types were taken from metadata supplied by the sample provider and were not determined by assay-based typing. Samples were obtained from the ongoing ImmuneRACE study (first 160 participants) and from over 1,000 subjects provided by 6 global collaborators. Study-wide conclusions, independent of this receptor: The amount of clinical and demographic metadata varied by source and participant and was provided uncurated.

Participants in the prospective study were enrolled through a virtual design, were aged about 18 to 89 years, and lived in fewer than 30 United States geographic areas. To assign participants to cohorts, the prospective study relied on clinical history that participants themselves reported in a screening survey and a study questionnaire. Recovered participants in ImmuneRACE Cohort 3 were defined by two consecutive negative NP/OP PCR tests, clearance by a healthcare professional, or resolution of symptoms. Each participant in the prospective study had whole blood, serum and a nasopharyngeal or oropharyngeal swab collected by mobile phlebotomists. Additional blood draws and questionnaires over an approximately two-month period could optionally be provided by prospective study participants. Before DNA extraction, prospective study blood samples were shipped either frozen or at room temperature. There are 13 amino acids in the CDR3, from cysteine to phenylalanine inclusive. The DNA shown is the 39-base CDR3, in frame from base 1. Between the V and J ends, shortened by 6 bases and 1 base respectively, the junction contains 9 bases.

As for this clone: Its target antigen remains unknown. Base qualities are not provided; no much larger clone lies one nucleotide away.

The immunoSEQ Assay, a bias-controlled multiplex PCR, was used to amplify TCRbeta CDR3 regions from genomic DNA. On the authors' methods: Within the assay, amplification of reference gene primers was used to estimate how many nucleated cells each sample contained. To quantify the absolute abundance of each unique TCRbeta CDR3 rearrangement, sequence reads were collapsed and filtered. For each sample, productive Simpson clonality was calculated as the square root of Simpson's diversity index over productive rearrangements. Drawn from immuneACCESS, this table holds only the in-frame rearrangements with V and J called that TCRdb kept. Clones are partly lost; checked studies trace under half to an unresolved V gene and leave the rest unexplained. V, J and clone size are those of that table, while D and trimming were read from the DNA. For this sample there are 250,000 to 300,000 clones; around 89% appear just once. Jointly, the top ten make up under 10% of the sample.

Sequenced sample: PBMCs or T cells enriched from blood (not recorded which). The source is a man aged 35 to 55 who had recovered from COVID-19. The V and J segments used are TRBV12-3 or TRBV12-4 and TRBJ2-5, with a weak D call of TRBD2 (6 bases match). The DNA sequence reads TGTGCCAGCAGCACTAGCAGCCAAGAGACCCAGTACTTC. It specifies CASSTSSQETQYF.